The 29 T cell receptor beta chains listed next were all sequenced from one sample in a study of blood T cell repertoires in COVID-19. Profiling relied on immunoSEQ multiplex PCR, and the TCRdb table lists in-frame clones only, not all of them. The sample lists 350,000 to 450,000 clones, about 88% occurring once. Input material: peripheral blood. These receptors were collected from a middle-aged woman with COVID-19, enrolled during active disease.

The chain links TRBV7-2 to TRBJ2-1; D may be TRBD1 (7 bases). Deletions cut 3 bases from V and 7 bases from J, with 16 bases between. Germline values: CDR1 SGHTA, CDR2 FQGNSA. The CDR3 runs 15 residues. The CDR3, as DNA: TGTGCCAGCAGCTTCCTAGGGTCAGGGGGGAATGAGCAGTTCTTC. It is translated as CASSFLGSGGNEQFF.

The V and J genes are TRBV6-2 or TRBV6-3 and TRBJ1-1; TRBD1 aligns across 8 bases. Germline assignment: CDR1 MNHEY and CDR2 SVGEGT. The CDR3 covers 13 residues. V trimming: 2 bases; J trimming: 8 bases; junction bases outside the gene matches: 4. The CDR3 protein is CASSYIGQGEAFF. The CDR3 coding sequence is TGTGCCAGCAGTTACATAGGACAGGGAGAAGCTTTCTTT.

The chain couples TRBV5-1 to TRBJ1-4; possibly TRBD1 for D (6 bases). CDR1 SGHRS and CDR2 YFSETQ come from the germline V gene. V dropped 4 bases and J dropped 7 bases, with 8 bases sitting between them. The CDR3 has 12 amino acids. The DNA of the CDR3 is TGCGCCAGCAGCGTAGGGGGTGAAAAACTGTTTTTT. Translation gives CASSVGGEKLFF.

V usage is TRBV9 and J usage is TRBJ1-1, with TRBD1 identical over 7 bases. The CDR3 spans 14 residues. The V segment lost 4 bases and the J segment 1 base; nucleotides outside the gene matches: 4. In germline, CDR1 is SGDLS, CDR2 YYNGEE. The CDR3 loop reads CASSLTGTNTEAFF. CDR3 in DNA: TGTGCCAGCAGCCTGACAGGGACGAACACTGAAGCTTTCTTT.

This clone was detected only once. CDR3 region: CASSYIQVPILSYEQYF. In DNA form, the CDR3 reads TGTGCCAGCAGCTATATACAGGTTCCTATCCTCTCCTACGAGCAGTACTTC. This sequence joins TRBV7-9 and TRBJ2-7; TRBD1 is a possible D gene (5 bases). The V gene lost 4 bases and the J gene lost 0 bases, with 19 bases spanning the gap. The germline V gene encodes CDR1 SEHNR and CDR2 FQNEAQ (reference sequence). The length of the CDR3 is 17 residues.

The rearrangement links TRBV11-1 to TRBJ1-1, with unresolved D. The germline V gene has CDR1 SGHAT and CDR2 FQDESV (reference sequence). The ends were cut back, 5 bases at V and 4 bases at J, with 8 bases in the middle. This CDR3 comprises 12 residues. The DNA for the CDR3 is TGTGCCAGCAGCCGAATTAGCACTGAAGCTTTCTTT. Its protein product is CASSRISTEAFF.

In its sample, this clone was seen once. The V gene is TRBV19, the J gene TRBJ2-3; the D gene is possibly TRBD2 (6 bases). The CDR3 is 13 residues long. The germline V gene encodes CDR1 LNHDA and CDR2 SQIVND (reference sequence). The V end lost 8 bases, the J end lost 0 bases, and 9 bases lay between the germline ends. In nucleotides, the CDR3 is TGTGCCAGTGGGAGCGGGAGCACAGATACGCAGTATTTT. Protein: CASGSGSTDTQYF.

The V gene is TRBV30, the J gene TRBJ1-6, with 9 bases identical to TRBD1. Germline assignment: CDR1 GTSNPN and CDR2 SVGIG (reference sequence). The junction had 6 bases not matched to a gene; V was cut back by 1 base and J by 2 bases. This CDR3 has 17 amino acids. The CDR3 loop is CAWSADRGTAYNSPLHF. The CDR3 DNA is TGTGCCTGGAGTGCGGACAGGGGTACGGCCTATAATTCACCCCTCCACTTT.

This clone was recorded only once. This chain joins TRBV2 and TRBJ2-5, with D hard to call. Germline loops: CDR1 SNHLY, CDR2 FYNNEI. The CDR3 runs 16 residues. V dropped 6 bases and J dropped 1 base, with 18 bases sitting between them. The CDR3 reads CASSGILTYSQETQYF. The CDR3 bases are TGTGCCAGCAGCGGAATTCTGACTTACTCCCAAGAGACCCAGTACTTC.

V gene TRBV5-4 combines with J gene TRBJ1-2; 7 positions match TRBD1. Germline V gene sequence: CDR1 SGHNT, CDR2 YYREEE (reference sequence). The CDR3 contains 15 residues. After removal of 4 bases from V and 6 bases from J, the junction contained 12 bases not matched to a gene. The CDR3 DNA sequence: TGTGCCAGCAGCCAACCCAGGGGGTCTTCGCATGGCTACACCTTC. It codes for CASSQPRGSSHGYTF.

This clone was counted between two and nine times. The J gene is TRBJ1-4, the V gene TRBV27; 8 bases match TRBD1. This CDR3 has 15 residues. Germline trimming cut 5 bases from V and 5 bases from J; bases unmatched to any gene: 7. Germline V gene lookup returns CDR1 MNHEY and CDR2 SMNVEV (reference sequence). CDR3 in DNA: TGTGCCAGCAGTCCGAGGACAGGGTTAAATGAAAAACTGTTTTTT. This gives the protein CASSPRTGLNEKLFF.

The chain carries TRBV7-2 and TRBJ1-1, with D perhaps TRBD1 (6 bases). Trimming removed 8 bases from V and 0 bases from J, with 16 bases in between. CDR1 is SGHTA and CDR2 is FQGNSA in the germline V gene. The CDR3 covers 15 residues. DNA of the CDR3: TGTGCCAGCTCTGGGGGCCGGGACATGAACACTGAAGCTTTCTTT. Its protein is CASSGGRDMNTEAFF.

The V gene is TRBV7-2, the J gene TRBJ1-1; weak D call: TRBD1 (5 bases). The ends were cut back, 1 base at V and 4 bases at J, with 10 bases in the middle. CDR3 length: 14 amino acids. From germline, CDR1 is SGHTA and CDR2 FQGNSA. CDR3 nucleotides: TGTGCCAGCAGCTTAGTGTCGGGGGGCACTGAAGCTTTCTTT. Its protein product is CASSLVSGGTEAFF.

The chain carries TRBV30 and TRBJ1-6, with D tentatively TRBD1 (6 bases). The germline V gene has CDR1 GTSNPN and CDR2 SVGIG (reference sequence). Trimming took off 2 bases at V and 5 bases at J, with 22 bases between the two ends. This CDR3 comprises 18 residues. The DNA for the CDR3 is TGTGCCTGGAGTTTAACAGGGAGCTTTGCCAATAATAATTCACCCCTCCACTTT. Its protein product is CAWSLTGSFANNNSPLHF.

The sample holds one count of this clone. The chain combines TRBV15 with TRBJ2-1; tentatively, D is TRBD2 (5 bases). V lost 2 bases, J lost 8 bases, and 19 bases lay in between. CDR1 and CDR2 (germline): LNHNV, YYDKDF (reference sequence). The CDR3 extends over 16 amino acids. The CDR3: CATSRTTSSVLDEQFF. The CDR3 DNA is TGTGCCACCAGCAGAACAACTAGTAGTGTTCTCGATGAGCAGTTCTTC.

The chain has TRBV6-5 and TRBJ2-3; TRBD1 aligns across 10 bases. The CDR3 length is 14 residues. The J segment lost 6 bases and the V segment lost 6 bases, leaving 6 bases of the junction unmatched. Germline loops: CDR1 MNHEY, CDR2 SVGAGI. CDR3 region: CASRRDRGWDTQYF. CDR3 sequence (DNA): TGTGCCAGCAGAAGGGACAGGGGCTGGGATACGCAGTATTTT.

CDR3 loop: CAWSVRGGFLFSYTF. In DNA, the CDR3 is TGTGCCTGGAGTGTGAGAGGGGGCTTCTTATTTAGCTACACCTTC. V and J are TRBV30 and TRBJ1-2, with 7 bases identical to TRBD1. Germline CDR1 GTSNPN, CDR2 SVGIG (reference sequence). The ends lost 0 bases at V and 9 bases at J; junction bases unmatched: 13. The CDR3 consists of 15 residues.

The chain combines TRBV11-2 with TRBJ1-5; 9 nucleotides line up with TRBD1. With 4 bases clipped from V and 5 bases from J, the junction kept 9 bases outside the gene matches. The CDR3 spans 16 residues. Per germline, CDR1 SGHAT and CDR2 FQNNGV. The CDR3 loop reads CASSSRGTGTDQPQHF. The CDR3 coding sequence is TGTGCCAGCAGCTCGCGCGGGACAGGGACCGATCAGCCCCAGCATTTT.

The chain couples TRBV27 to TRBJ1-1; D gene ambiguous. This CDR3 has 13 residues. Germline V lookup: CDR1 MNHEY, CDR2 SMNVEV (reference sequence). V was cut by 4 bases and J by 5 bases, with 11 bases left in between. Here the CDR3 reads CASSSTQVTEAFF. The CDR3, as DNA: TGTGCCAGCAGTTCCACTCAGGTAACTGAAGCTTTCTTT.

CDR3 region: CASSIDGRAPYGYTF. CDR3 nucleotides: TGTGCCAGTAGTATAGACGGCAGGGCCCCCTATGGCTACACCTTC. V gene TRBV19 combines with J gene TRBJ1-2, with D possibly being TRBD1 (5 bases). Per the germline V gene, CDR1 is LNHDA and CDR2 is SQIVND (reference sequence). Trimming pared 0 bases from V and 4 bases from J, leaving 12 bases between. The CDR3 covers 15 residues.

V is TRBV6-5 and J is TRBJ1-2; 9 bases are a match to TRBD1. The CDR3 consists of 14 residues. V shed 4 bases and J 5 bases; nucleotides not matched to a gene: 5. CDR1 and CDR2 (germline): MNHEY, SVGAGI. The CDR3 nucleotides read TGTGCCAGCAGTTCCCCCGGGACAGGGTATGGCTACACCTTC. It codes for CASSSPGTGYGYTF.

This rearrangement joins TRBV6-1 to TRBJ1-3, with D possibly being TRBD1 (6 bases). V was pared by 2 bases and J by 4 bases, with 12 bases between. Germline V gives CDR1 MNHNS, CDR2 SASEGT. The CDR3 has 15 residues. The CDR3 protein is CASSEIPGTGNTIYF. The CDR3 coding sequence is TGTGCCAGCAGTGAAATACCAGGGACAGGAAACACCATATATTTT.

CDR3 sequence (DNA): TGTGCCAGCAGCGGAGGGGGTTGGGAGCAGTTCTTC. It yields the protein CASSGGGWEQFF. The chain uses TRBV9 and TRBJ2-1; perhaps TRBD1 as D (6 bases). Trimming cost V 3 bases and J 10 bases, with 11 bases left between them. This CDR3 contains 12 residues. Germline lookup yields CDR1 SGDLS and CDR2 YYNGEE. Together with reference TRBV9 and TRBJ2-1, the CDR3 gives the full variable domain: DSGVTQTPKHLITATGQRVTLRCSPRSGDLSVYWYQQSLDQGLQFLIQYYNGEERAKGNILERFSAQQFPDLHSELNLSSLELGDSALYFCASSGGGWEQFFGPGTRLTVL.

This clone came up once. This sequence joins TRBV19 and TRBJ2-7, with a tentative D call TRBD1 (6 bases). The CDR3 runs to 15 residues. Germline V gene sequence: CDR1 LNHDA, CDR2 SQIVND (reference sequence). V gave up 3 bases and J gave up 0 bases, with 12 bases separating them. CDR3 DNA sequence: TGTGCCAGTAGTATGAGGGGGAGATCCTCCTACGAGCAGTACTTC. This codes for CASSMRGRSSYEQYF.

For the CDR3, the DNA is TGTGCCAGCAGCCAAGGTTTTAGTGATGGCTATGGCTACACCTTC. Translation: CASSQGFSDGYGYTF. The chain is built from TRBV3-1 (or the pseudogene TRBV3-2) and TRBJ1-2; D gene unclear. Trimming removed 1 base at V and 4 bases at J, with 13 bases between. The CDR3 spans 15 residues. Per the germline V gene, CDR1 is LGHDT and CDR2 is YNNKEL (reference sequence).

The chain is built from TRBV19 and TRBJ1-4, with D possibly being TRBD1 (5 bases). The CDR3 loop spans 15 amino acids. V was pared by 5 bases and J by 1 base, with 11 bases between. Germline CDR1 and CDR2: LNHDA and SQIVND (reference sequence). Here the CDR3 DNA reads TGTGCCAGTAGTTCCGGGACTCTAACTAATGAAAAACTGTTTTTT. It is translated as CASSSGTLTNEKLFF.

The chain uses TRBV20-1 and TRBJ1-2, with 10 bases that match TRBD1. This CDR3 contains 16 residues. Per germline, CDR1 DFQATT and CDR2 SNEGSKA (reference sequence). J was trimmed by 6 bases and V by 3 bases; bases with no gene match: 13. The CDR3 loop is CSASPTLRTGGHGYTF. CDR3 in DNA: TGCAGTGCTAGTCCCACCCTTCGGACAGGGGGTCATGGCTACACCTTC.

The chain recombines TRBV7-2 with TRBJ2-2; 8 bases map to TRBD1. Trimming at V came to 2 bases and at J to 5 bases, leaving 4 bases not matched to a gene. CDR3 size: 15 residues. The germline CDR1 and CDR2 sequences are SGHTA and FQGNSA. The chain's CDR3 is CASSLLDRETGELFF. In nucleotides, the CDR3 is TGTGCCAGCAGCTTATTGGACAGGGAAACCGGGGAGCTGTTTTTT. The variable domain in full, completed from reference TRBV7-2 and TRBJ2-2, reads GAGVSQSPSNKVTEKGKDVELRCDPISGHTALYWYRQSLGQGLEFLIYFQGNSAPDKSGLPSDRFSAERTGGSVSTLTIQRTQQEDSAVYLCASSLLDRETGELFFGEGSRLTVL.

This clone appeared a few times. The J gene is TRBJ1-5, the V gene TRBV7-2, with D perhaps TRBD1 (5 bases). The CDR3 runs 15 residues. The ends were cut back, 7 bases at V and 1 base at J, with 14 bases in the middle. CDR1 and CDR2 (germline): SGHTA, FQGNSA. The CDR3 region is CASIPGAGSNQPQHF. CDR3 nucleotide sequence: TGTGCCAGCATCCCTGGGGCCGGGAGCAATCAGCCCCAGCATTTT.